The next 17 T cell receptor beta chains were all read from a single sample in a study of T cells in Graves' hyperthyroidism and ophthalmopathy. RNA transcripts gave rise to amplified TCR beta CDR3 regions. The HTBI set primed first-round TCR CDR3 RT-PCR. TCRdb reprocessed the multiplex PCR reads with MiXCR, giving one entry per CDR3 protein. The data show some 350,000 distinct CDR3 sequences, roughly 25% seen once. The sample comprised blood. Every receptor here comes from a man aged 50 or older with Graves' hyperthyroidism.

This clonotype was seen a few times. The chain employs TRBV19 and TRBJ2-7, with unresolved D. V was clipped by 0 bases and J by 3 bases, with 21 bases between them. CDR3 size: 18 residues. Germline CDR1 LNHDA, CDR2 SQIVND (reference sequence). CDR3: CASSIERDPGGLSYEQYF. Here the CDR3 DNA reads TGTGCCAGTAGTATAGAGAGAGACCCCGGTGGGCTAAGCTACGAGCAGTACTTC.

This rearrangement joins TRBV14 to TRBJ2-1, with TRBD2 matching 9 bases. With V trimmed by 3 bases and J by 9 bases, 6 bases remained unmatched. CDR3 length: 14 amino acids. Germline V gives CDR1 SGHDN, CDR2 FVKESK. The CDR3 region is CASSHPGLAREQFF. CDR3 bases: TGTGCCAGCAGCCATCCGGGACTAGCTCGTGAGCAGTTCTTC.

This clonotype came up many times. The J gene is TRBJ2-3, the V gene TRBV6-1; D tentatively fits TRBD1 or TRBD2 (5 bases each). Germline V gene sequence: CDR1 MNHNS, CDR2 SASEGT. Trimming stripped 5 bases from V and 5 bases from J, with 14 bases between. The CDR3 contains 14 residues. The CDR3 loop reads CASSTGPPGDTQYF. The CDR3 DNA is TGTGCCAGCAGTACGGGACCCCCAGGAGATACGCAGTATTTT.

The genes are TRBV18 and TRBJ1-2; the D gene is possibly TRBD1 (6 bases). Trimming left V 3 bases short and J 4 bases short, with 12 bases between. Germline V gene data show CDR1 as KGHSH and CDR2 as LQKENI. The CDR3 runs to 14 residues. DNA of the CDR3: TGTGCCAGCTCACCCCCTCAGGACAGCTATGGCTACACCTTC. This sequence encodes CASSPPQDSYGYTF.

In its sample, this clonotype was seen a few times. The chain combines TRBV20-1 with TRBJ2-3; 10 nucleotides match TRBD2. Looked up from germline, CDR1 is DFQATT and CDR2 is SNEGSKA (reference sequence). This CDR3 is 14 amino acids long. The trim removed 1 base at V and 5 bases at J, leaving 3 bases unmatched. As DNA, the CDR3 is TGCAGTGCTAGAGCGCTAGCGGGAGTAGATACGCAGTATTTT. This encodes CSARALAGVDTQYF.

The chain couples TRBV28 to TRBJ2-2; the D call may be TRBD1 or TRBD2 (5 bases each). Germline-derived CDR1 and CDR2 are MDHEN and SYDVKM. This CDR3 spans 16 amino acids. V was pared by 3 bases and J by 4 bases, with 15 bases between. The CDR3: CASSFYRAGGTGELFF. For the CDR3, the DNA is TGTGCCAGCAGTTTTTACCGCGCTGGGGGCACCGGGGAGCTGTTTTTT.

This clonotype occurred many times. The chain joins TRBV11-2 to TRBJ2-3; possible D gene TRBD2, 6 bases. Per germline, CDR1 SGHAT and CDR2 FQNNGV. V lost 1 base and J lost 6, with 11 bases in between. CDR3 length: 14 residues. CDR3 loop: CASSLVGGRDTQYF. The DNA for the CDR3 is TGTGCCAGCAGCTTAGTGGGTGGGAGGGATACGCAGTATTTT.

A remark on this clonotype: One junction end does not reproduce the germline sequence, and a read error may be involved. V and J are TRBV11-2 and TRBJ1-3; D is possibly TRBD1 (6 bases). Germline V gene sequence: CDR1 SGHAT, CDR2 FQNNGV. The CDR3 sequence is 16 residues long. This CDR3 reads CASSPRTANSGNTIYF. The CDR3 coding sequence is TGTGCCAGCAGCCCGAGGACAGCCAACTCTGGAAACACCATATACTTT.

This clonotype was seen a few times. The CDR3 sequence: CASSMGPYTEAFF. The CDR3 bases are TGTGCCAGTAGTATGGGTCCCTACACTGAAGCTTTCTTT. This sequence joins TRBV19 and TRBJ1-1; D uncertain. The CDR3 length is 13 residues. The germline V and J ends were trimmed by 3 bases and 3 bases, with 8 bases remaining between them. From germline, CDR1 is LNHDA and CDR2 SQIVND (reference sequence).

Turning to this clonotype: A much larger clonotype is one base distant, so this may be a read error. The V call is TRBV6-1, the J call TRBJ2-2; D possibly corresponds to TRBD1 (5 bases). Trimming took 5 bases from V and 1 from J, leaving 17 bases between them. The CDR3 covers 17 residues. Per germline, CDR1 MNHNS and CDR2 SASEGT. In DNA form, the CDR3 reads TGTGCCAGCAGTCCCTTATGGACATCATTGAACACCGGGGAGCTGTTTTTT. It encodes CASSPLWTSLNTGELFF.

This chain uses TRBV12-3 or TRBV12-4 with TRBJ2-1; D gene unclear. The V end lost 3 bases, the J end lost 4 bases, and 13 bases lay between the germline ends. The CDR3 consists of 15 residues. The CDR3: CASSFGVMGYNEQFF. The CDR3 nucleotides read TGTGCCAGCAGTTTTGGCGTGATGGGGTACAATGAGCAGTTCTTC.

This clonotype showed up many times. V and J are TRBV12-3 or TRBV12-4 and TRBJ2-3, with a tentative D call TRBD2 (6 bases). The CDR3 runs 14 residues. Trimming shortened V by 7 bases and J by 3 bases, and 14 bases separated the two germline ends. The CDR3 reads CASTLSLATDTQYF. As DNA, the CDR3 is TGTGCCAGCACCCTATCACTAGCAACAGATACGCAGTATTTT.

The chain recombines TRBV4-1 with TRBJ2-1; D not certain. Germline assignment: CDR1 MGHRA and CDR2 YSYEKL. The CDR3 sequence is 13 residues long. V shed 1 base and J shed 13 bases, with 14 bases lying between them. The CDR3, as DNA: TGCGCCAGCAGCCAAGGAAGAGACACTCTCCAGTTCTTC. Amino acids: CASSQGRDTLQFF.

This clonotype was found a few times. The rearrangement joins TRBV28 to TRBJ2-3; 14 bases are a match to TRBD2. This CDR3 region has 16 residues. Losses at the gene ends were 4 bases for V and 8 bases for J; bases not matched to a gene: 8. Germline CDR1 is MDHEN and CDR2 is SYDVKM. The chain's CDR3 is CASSSRTSGRLGTQYF. The CDR3 DNA reads as TGTGCCAGCAGTTCTAGGACTAGCGGGAGGTTGGGTACGCAGTATTTT.

The chain links TRBV10-2 to TRBJ2-2, with TRBD2 matching 13 bases. The V and J ends lost 8 bases and 7 bases, in that order; junction bases with no gene match: 10. Germline V gene lookup returns CDR1 WSHSY and CDR2 SAAADI. There are 16 residues in the CDR3. CDR3 coding DNA: TGCGCCAGCTCACTAGCGGGAGGGCCGTCTGGCGGGGAGCTGTTTTTT. Residues: CASSLAGGPSGGELFF.

As concerns this clonotype: Relative to the germline gene, one junction end is altered; a read error may explain this. The chain is built from TRBV12-3 or TRBV12-4 and TRBJ2-1; no definite D call. CDR3 length: 15 residues. This CDR3 is CASRPSRRWNNEKFF. Written as DNA, the CDR3 is TGTGCCAGCAGGCCTTCAAGAAGGTGGAACAATGAGAAGTTCTTC.

The V gene is TRBV19, the J gene TRBJ1-1; 8 bases are shared with TRBD1. V lost 2 bases, J lost 7 bases, and 3 bases stayed unmatched. Germline loops: CDR1 LNHDA, CDR2 SQIVND (reference sequence). The CDR3 length is 13 residues. CDR3 residues: CASSIQGASEAFF. The CDR3 DNA reads TGTGCCAGTAGTATACAGGGGGCGAGTGAAGCTTTCTTT.